The rows below give T cell receptor beta chains drawn from one sample of a study of CD8 T cells in ankylosing spondylitis. TCRdb fed the 5' RACE reads into MiXCR, producing one record per CDR3 protein. Among some 37,000 distinct CDR3 sequences, 15% to 20% were seen once, and the ten largest hold around 45%. Sequencing input: blood. These receptors were obtained from a male donor with ankylosing spondylitis or in good health (not recorded which). Each CDR3 is given with its conserved first and last residue. D genes are given only for firm matches. For some rows the clone size is stated as once, few or many, or as a class when expanded; others skip it.

V: TRBV7-2; size: few; length: 15; D: .; J: TRBJ2-1; CDR3: CASSPGRPPYNEQFF; DNA: TGTGCCAGCAGCCCGGGACGGCCCCCCTACAATGAGCAGTTCTTC
V: TRBV3-1; size: .; length: 15; D: .; J: TRBJ2-1; CDR3: CASSQELITYNEQFF; DNA: TGTGCCAGCAGCCAAGAACTGATTACCTACAATGAGCAGTTCTTC
V: TRBV29-1; size: many; length: 13; D: TRBD2; J: TRBJ2-1; CDR3: CSVGSSGSGEQFF; DNA: TGCAGCGTTGGGTCTAGCGGGAGCGGTGAGCAGTTCTTC
V: TRBV12-3/TRBV12-4; size: .; length: 16; D: TRBD2; J: TRBJ2-4; CDR3: CASSFWLAGAKNIQYF; DNA: TGTGCCAGCAGTTTTTGGCTAGCGGGAGCCAAAAACATTCAGTACTTC
V: TRBV6-6; size: .; length: 18; D: TRBD2; J: TRBJ2-1; CDR3: CASSSLGTSGKRSNEQFF; DNA: TGTGCCAGCAGTTCCCTCGGGACTAGCGGGAAAAGGAGCAATGAGCAGTTCTTC
V: TRBV20-1; size: .; length: 14; D: .; J: TRBJ1-5; CDR3: CSSPGGWGNQPQHF; DNA: TGCAGCTCCCCCGGCGGGTGGGGCAATCAGCCCCAGCATTTT
V: TRBV6-5; size: .; length: 15; D: TRBD2; J: TRBJ2-2; CDR3: CASSYYGGDTGELFF; DNA: TGTGCCAGCAGTTATTACGGGGGGGACACCGGGGAGCTGTTTTTT
V: TRBV29-1; size: few; length: 15; D: .; J: TRBJ2-2; CDR3: CSAEGSMGNTGELFF; DNA: TGCAGCGCCGAGGGCTCAATGGGCAACACCGGGGAGCTGTTTTTT
V: TRBV7-3; size: .; length: 16; D: TRBD1; J: TRBJ1-1; CDR3: CASSPSDRGDGTEAFF; DNA: TGTGCCAGCAGCCCATCGGACAGGGGTGACGGCACTGAAGCTTTCTTT
V: TRBV6-5; size: .; length: 13; D: .; J: TRBJ2-2; CDR3: CASSSQGAGELFF; DNA: TGTGCCAGCAGTTCCCAAGGGGCCGGGGAGCTGTTTTTT
V: TRBV12-3/TRBV12-4; size: few; length: 16; D: TRBD2; J: TRBJ2-1; CDR3: CASSPRGLAGYNEQFF; DNA: TGTGCCAGCAGTCCCCGGGGACTAGCGGGATACAATGAGCAGTTCTTC
V: TRBV7-3; size: few; length: 16; D: TRBD2; J: TRBJ2-3; CDR3: CASSSGLAGVSDTQYF; DNA: TGTGCCAGCAGCTCTGGACTAGCGGGGGTTTCAGATACGCAGTATTTT
V: TRBV6-5; size: .; length: 15; D: TRBD2; J: TRBJ2-7; CDR3: CASSRNQREVDEQYF; DNA: TGTGCCAGCAGTCGCAACCAGCGGGAGGTGGACGAGCAGTACTTC
V: TRBV7-2; size: few; length: 15; D: .; J: TRBJ1-1; CDR3: CASSLAPAQNTEAFF; DNA: TGTGCCAGCAGCTTAGCACCCGCTCAGAACACTGAAGCTTTCTTT